A selection of T cell receptor beta chains follows, all from one sample in a study of CD8+CD57+ T cells in acquired aplastic anemia. TCRdb processed the reads anew with MiXCR; each CDR3 protein has one entry. The data show more than 250,000 distinct CDR3 sequences, 82% seen once. Sequenced input: sorted CD4+, CD8+, or CD8+CD57+ T cells (not recorded which) from PBMCs. These receptors originate from a human donor with aplastic anemia. The CDR3 runs from the conserved cysteine through the conserved F or W. The D gene is left open where the match is weak. Expanded clones are given a class, and other clones once, few, many or no size at all.

d_gene	v_gene	abundance	j_gene	CDR3aa
TRBD1	TRBV7-6	once	TRBJ1-1	CASSLEGAGTDAFFF
.	TRBV12-3/TRBV12-4	.	TRBJ2-3	CASSYSVGADTQYF
.	TRBV7-9	.	TRBJ2-1	CASSSRGSSPSDAQFF
TRBD2	TRBV7-4	.	TRBJ2-1	CASSFQRSGGGYGQFF
.	TRBV4-1	.	TRBJ2-3	CASRSSTGTDTQYF
.	TRBV19	many	TRBJ1-5	CASSMTLAARWPQHF
.	TRBV7-2	few	TRBJ1-6	CASSSQGNNSPLHF
TRBD2	TRBV5-1	.	TRBJ2-3	CASSLENSGGAPDTQYF
TRBD2	TRBV5-1	.	TRBJ2-3	CASPIAGGPSTQYF
TRBD2	TRBV7-2	once	TRBJ2-3	CASSSSGTCEAHHF
.	TRBV9	once	TRBJ2-3	CASSRGPDHRGADF
.	TRBV7-2	.	TRBJ1-1	CASSLDLNGNAHAFF
.	TRBV7-9	.	TRBJ2-3	CASSLGAGAQDF
TRBD2	TRBV19	.	TRBJ2-7	CASSLTSGGYEQYF
.	TRBV7-9	.	TRBJ2-3	CASSSSLATQYF
.	TRBV7-6	.	TRBJ1-1	CASSLGGHTEAFFFF
TRBD2	TRBV7-8	.	TRBJ2-7	CASSLSGGSDAQYF
.	TRBV11-3	.	TRBJ1-6	CASSLDLTVESPLHF
.	TRBV7-2	.	TRBJ1-1	CASSLVPANEQFFFF
.	TRBV7-9	few	TRBJ1-6	CASSSEVPGNSPLHF
.	TRBV7-9	.	.	CASSSAQGPYEQYF
TRBD2	TRBV9	many	TRBJ2-5	CASSPGSAGTLETQYF
TRBD1	TRBV6-5	few	TRBJ1-2	CASSQGGALLGYTF
.	TRBV5-4	.	TRBJ2-1	CASSFTSGEQFF
.	TRBV15	.	TRBJ2-5	CATSRSSRQEDQYF
.	TRBV9	.	TRBJ1-5	CASSARTAGEEPQHF
TRBD1	TRBV10-3	few	TRBJ1-1	CAISTQGANTEAFF
.	TRBV7-8	.	TRBJ1-2	CASSLAGDGDAQYYTF
TRBD1	TRBV7-2	.	TRBJ1-6	CASSPGTGINSPLHF
.	TRBV7-9	.	TRBJ2-7	CASSLSALFYEQYF
.	TRBV7-9	.	TRBJ2-3	CASGDGGSGRQYF
.	TRBV24-1	.	TRBJ2-3	CATWDGGTGTQYF
.	TRBV5-5	.	TRBJ1-2	CASSFTSAHYGYTF
.	TRBV25-1	.	TRBJ2-7	CAIRVPKQYF
.	TRBV9	.	TRBJ1-2	CASSAEGDPKDGYTF
TRBD1	TRBV2	few	TRBJ1-1	CASSNRQGNTEAFF
.	TRBV7-8	once	TRBJ1-5	CASSQAGAPHKHF
.	TRBV24-1	.	TRBJ2-1	CATSSTGGRVVEQFF
.	TRBV20-1	.	TRBJ1-1	CTVSGASAGVF
.	TRBV9	.	TRBJ1-1	CASSVDGLPNTQSFF
TRBD1	TRBV7-2	once	TRBJ1-6	CASSPGQANSPLHF
.	TRBV7-9	.	TRBJ2-1	CASSFQSSYGTDEQFF
.	TRBV9	once	TRBJ2-1	CASSLRTYEQYFEQFF
.	TRBV7-9	once	TRBJ2-7	CASSFTGEDYEQDF
.	TRBV20-1	.	TRBJ1-1	CSVERWGRLHTEAFF
.	TRBV5-6	.	TRBJ1-1	CASSFRTGLGEAFF
TRBD1	TRBV7-2	.	TRBJ2-1	CASSFPGGADYGYFF
TRBD1	TRBV7-9	.	TRBJ2-7	CPRPGTGTPYEQYF
.	TRBV6-1	.	TRBJ1-6	CASRISGSNSPLHF
.	TRBV7-9	few	TRBJ2-5	CASSRGREQDTQYF
.	TRBV27	.	TRBJ2-3	CASSLWGTDTQYF